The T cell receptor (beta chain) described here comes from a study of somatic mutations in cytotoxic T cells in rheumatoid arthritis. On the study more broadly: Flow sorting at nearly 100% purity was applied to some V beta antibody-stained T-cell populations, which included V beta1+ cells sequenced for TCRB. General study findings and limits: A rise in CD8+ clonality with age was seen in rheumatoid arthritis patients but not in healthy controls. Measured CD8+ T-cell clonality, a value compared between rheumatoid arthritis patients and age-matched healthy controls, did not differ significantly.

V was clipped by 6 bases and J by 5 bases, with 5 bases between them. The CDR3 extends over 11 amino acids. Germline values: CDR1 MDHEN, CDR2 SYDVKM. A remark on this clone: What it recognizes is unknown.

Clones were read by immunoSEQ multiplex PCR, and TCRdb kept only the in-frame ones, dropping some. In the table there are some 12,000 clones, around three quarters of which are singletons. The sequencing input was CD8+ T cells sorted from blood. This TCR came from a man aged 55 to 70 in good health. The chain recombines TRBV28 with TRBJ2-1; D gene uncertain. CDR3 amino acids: CASRSDNEQFF. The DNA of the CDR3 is TGTGCCAGCAGGAGCGACAATGAGCAGTTCTTC.